This TCR beta chain was profiled in a study of T cell responses to AZD1222 COVID-19 vaccine. Germline V lookup: CDR1 SGDLS, CDR2 YYNGEE. V gave up 7 bases and J gave up 6 bases; unmatched junction bases: 6. This CDR3 comprises 13 residues. Study-wide results and caveats: Only five to seven AZD1222 recipients were seropositive at baseline. CD4 TCRs covered the whole spike, strongest at regions 160-218 and 743-854.

Assay used: immunoSEQ multiplex PCR; TCRdb lists only in-frame clones, some missing. The sample consists of 150,000 or so clones, approximately 90% of them appearing once. A remark on this clone: Its specificity is unknown.

The rearrangement links TRBV9 to TRBJ2-2, with 7 bases matching TRBD2. Source: peripheral blood, taken 28 days after the second dose of the MenACWY control vaccine. The sequence came from an adult who received the MenACWY meningococcal vaccine as a control. The CDR3 sequence is CASGGSWAGELFF. The CDR3 nucleotides are TGTGCCAGCGGCGGGAGTTGGGCCGGGGAGCTGTTTTTT. The full variable domain, completed using reference TRBV9 and TRBJ2-2, is DSGVTQTPKHLITATGQRVTLRCSPRSGDLSVYWYQQSLDQGLQFLIQYYNGEERAKGNILERFSAQQFPDLHSELNLSSLELGDSALYFCASGGSWAGELFFGEGSRLTVL.